This T cell receptor beta chain is drawn from a study of shared clonotypes between healthy human individuals. Using immunoSEQ multiplex PCR, the repertoire was profiled, and TCRdb retains in-frame clones only, with some absent. The data contain about 580,000 clones, 95% to 98% of them singletons. In germline, CDR1 is SGDLS, CDR2 YYNGEE. Trimming stripped 3 bases from V and 5 bases from J, with 11 bases between. The CDR3 totals 13 residues. Naive CD8 cells comprised CD45RO-negative, CCR7-positively selected cells, excluding terminally differentiated effector memory CD45RA+ cells. The clonotype comes from a man under 40 in good health. Input material: naive CD8+ T cells sorted from blood. The J gene is TRBJ2-5, the V gene TRBV9; D may be TRBD1 (5 bases). The CDR3 nucleotides read TGTGCCAGCAGCGCAGGGTTTTCGGAGACCCAGTACTTC. Its protein is CASSAGFSETQYF.